The clone carrying this T cell receptor beta chain was recorded only once. The antigen is undetermined. These data are taken from a study of graft-versus-host responses after intestinal transplantation. As for the study in general: Each of the recipients got a multivisceral, liver-intestinal, or isolated intestinal transplant. Anti-thymocyte globulin induction was given to all recipients, followed by tacrolimus and steroids for roughly 3 years.

Findings and limits, study-wide: After transplant, early declines in HvG clones were associated with peak levels of circulating GvH clones. GvH clones detected in recipient marrow included some appearing first in ileum or blood.

This CDR3 region has 12 residues. Trimming removed 6 bases from V and 6 bases from J, with 9 bases in between. The germline gives CDR1 MNHEY, CDR2 SVGAGI. Here immunoSEQ multiplex PCR was the method, and the copy in TCRdb shows in-frame clones only, minus some. In the table there are 98,000 or so clones, roughly 90% of which are singletons. This clonotype was obtained from a human donor who received an intestinal transplant. Sequencing used unstimulated CD4+ T cells sorted from spleen or lymph node cells, obtained before intestinal transplant. The chain couples TRBV6-5 to TRBJ1-5; D uncertain. CDR3 nucleotides: TGTGCCAGCAGGGAAGGGAGTCAGCCCCAGCATTTT. The encoded protein is CASREGSQPQHF.